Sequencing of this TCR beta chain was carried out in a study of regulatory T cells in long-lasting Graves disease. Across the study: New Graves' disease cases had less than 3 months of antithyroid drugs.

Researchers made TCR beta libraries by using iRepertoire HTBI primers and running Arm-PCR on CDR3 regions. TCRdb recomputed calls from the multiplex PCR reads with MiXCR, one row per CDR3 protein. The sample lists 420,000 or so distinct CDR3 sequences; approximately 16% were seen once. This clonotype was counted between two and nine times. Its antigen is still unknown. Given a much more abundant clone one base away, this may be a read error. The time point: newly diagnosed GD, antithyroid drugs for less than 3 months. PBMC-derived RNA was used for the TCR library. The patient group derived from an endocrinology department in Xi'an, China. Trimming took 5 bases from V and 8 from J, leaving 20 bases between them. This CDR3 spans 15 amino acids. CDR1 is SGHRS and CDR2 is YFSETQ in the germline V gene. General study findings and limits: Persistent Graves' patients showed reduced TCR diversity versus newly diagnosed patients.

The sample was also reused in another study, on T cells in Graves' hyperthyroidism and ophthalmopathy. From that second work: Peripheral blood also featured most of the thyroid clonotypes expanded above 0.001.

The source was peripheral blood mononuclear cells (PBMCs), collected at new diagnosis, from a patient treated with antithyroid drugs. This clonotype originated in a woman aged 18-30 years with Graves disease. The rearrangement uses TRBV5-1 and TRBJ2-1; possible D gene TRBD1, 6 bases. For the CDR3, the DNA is TGCGCCAGCAGACCTACAGGGAAGGTTGGCTATGAGCAGTTCTTC. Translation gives CASRPTGKVGYEQFF.